Each of the 21 T cell receptor beta chains below was sequenced from the same sample in a study of T cell responses to AZD1222 COVID-19 vaccine. Assay: immunoSEQ multiplex PCR; the TCRdb copy retains only in-frame clones and omits some. This sample has 140,000 to 150,000 clones, with 90% to 95% found just once. Specimen: peripheral blood, collected on day 0 of MenACWY control vaccination. These receptors were obtained from an adult in good health.

The V gene is TRBV15, the J gene TRBJ1-1, with a weak D call TRBD1 (5 bases). The V end was cut by 0 bases, the J end by 11 bases, with 19 bases between. The CDR3 length is 15 residues. Germline values: CDR1 LNHNV, CDR2 YYDKDF (reference sequence). The CDR3 protein is CATSRDQGSGGKAFF. CDR3 in DNA: TGTGCCACCAGCAGAGATCAGGGAAGTGGGGGAAAGGCTTTCTTT.

The V gene is TRBV30, the J gene TRBJ1-2; 7 nucleotides agree with TRBD1. In germline, CDR1 is GTSNPN, CDR2 SVGIG (reference sequence). The CDR3 extends over 12 amino acids. Trimming cost V 2 bases and J 12 bases; bases outside gene matches: 9. The DNA of the CDR3 is TGTGCCTGGAGTCCCGGGACAGCCGAAAACACCTTC. This translates into CAWSPGTAENTF.

This sequence joins TRBV29-1 and TRBJ2-3, with TRBD2 matching over 8 bases. V gave up 4 bases and J gave up 6 bases; unmatched junction bases: 12. Germline CDR1 is SQVTM and CDR2 is ANQGSEA. The CDR3 covers 15 residues. The DNA for the CDR3 is TGCAGCGTTGGGATGATAGCGGGGCCTAGGGATACGCAGTATTTT. Its translation: CSVGMIAGPRDTQYF.

The chain recombines TRBV7-2 with TRBJ2-3, with D possibly matching TRBD2 (6 bases). The V and J ends lost 2 bases and 1 base respectively, with 10 bases between them. The germline CDR1 and CDR2 sequences are SGHTA and FQGNSA. CDR3 length: 15 residues. CDR3 residues: CASSLQPGGTDTQYF. CDR3 nucleotide sequence: TGTGCCAGCAGCTTACAACCGGGAGGCACAGATACGCAGTATTTT.

The chain combines TRBV12-5 with TRBJ1-4; tentative D call: TRBD1 (6 bases). Between the trimmed V and J ends, which lost 6 bases and 1 base, there was a span of 15 bases. This CDR3 comprises 16 residues. Germline lookup yields CDR1 LGHNT and CDR2 FRNRAP. The CDR3 DNA is TGTGCTAGTGGAAACAGGGAACTTGTAACTAATGAAAAACTGTTTTTT. Residues: CASGNRELVTNEKLFF.

This chain uses TRBV12-2 with TRBJ2-7; the listed D gene, TRBD2, was not tested against the DNA. TRBV12-2 is reported as a pseudogene. The CDR3 totals 14 residues. This chain's CDR3 is CALPGGLAIYEQYF. DNA for the CDR3: TGTGCCCTTCCGGGGGGACTAGCGATCTACGAGCAGTACTTC.

The chain employs TRBV19 and TRBJ1-5; D may be TRBD1 (6 bases). CDR3 length equals 16 residues. V was cut by 2 bases and J by 0 bases, with 11 bases left in between. Germline CDR1 reads LNHDA; CDR2 reads SQIVND (reference sequence). The CDR3 is CASSINGQNSNQPQHF. Here the CDR3 DNA reads TGTGCCAGTAGTATAAATGGACAGAATAGCAATCAGCCCCAGCATTTT.

This clone was seen a handful of times. This chain joins TRBV7-2 and TRBJ2-7, with 8 bases fitting TRBD2. This CDR3 has 14 amino acids. J was trimmed by 5 bases and V by 2 bases; bases with no gene match: 5. Per the germline V gene, CDR1 is SGHTA and CDR2 is FQGNSA. The CDR3 reads CASSLIIAGNEQYF. CDR3 coding DNA: TGTGCCAGCAGCTTAATAATAGCGGGAAACGAGCAGTACTTC.

This clone was recorded only once. The V call is TRBV18, the J call TRBJ1-3; D might be TRBD1 (6 bases). Between the trimmed V and J ends, which lost 2 bases and 9 bases, there was a span of 17 bases. The CDR3 sequence is 15 residues long. Germline CDR1 reads KGHSH; CDR2 reads LQKENI. The CDR3 region is CASSPWIDRTTTIYF. DNA for the CDR3: TGTGCCAGCTCACCATGGATCGACAGGACGACCACCATATATTTT.

This clone showed up just once. V and J are TRBV5-4 and TRBJ2-3; D might be TRBD2 (6 bases). Germline lookup yields CDR1 SGHNT and CDR2 YYREEE (reference sequence). Trimming left V 2 bases short and J 0 bases short, with 10 bases between. The CDR3 consists of 15 residues. The CDR3 here is CASSLPGASTDTQYF. The CDR3, as DNA: TGTGCCAGCAGCTTACCGGGAGCTAGCACAGATACGCAGTATTTT.

This chain joins TRBV27 and TRBJ2-3; 8 bases map to TRBD2. CDR3 length: 16 residues. CDR1 and CDR2 from the germline V gene are MNHEY and SMNVEV (reference sequence). Unmatched junction bases numbered 3, after V lost 0 bases and J lost 1 base. The CDR3 bases are TGTGCCAGCAGTTTATCGTCGACTAGCGGCACAGATACGCAGTATTTT. Its protein product is CASSLSSTSGTDTQYF.

The CDR3 sequence: CASSLEGQLYNEQFF. The CDR3 bases are TGTGCCAGCAGCCTCGAGGGACAGTTGTACAATGAGCAGTTCTTC. V gene TRBV9 combines with J gene TRBJ2-1; TRBD1 matches 7 bases. The CDR3 extends over 15 amino acids. V was clipped by 4 bases and J by 4 bases; unmatched bases: 8. Germline loops: CDR1 SGDLS, CDR2 YYNGEE.

The CDR3 spells CASSLPTQVGQFF. CDR3 in DNA: TGTGCCAGCAGTCTGCCGACTCAGGTGGGGCAGTTCTTC. The chain uses TRBV12-3 or TRBV12-4 and TRBJ2-1; D is unclear. The V gene lost 5 bases and the J gene lost 12 bases, with 17 bases spanning the gap. The CDR3 covers 13 residues.

The chain's CDR3 is CASSHIWGGEAFF. The CDR3 DNA reads as TGTGCCAGCAGCCATATCTGGGGGGGTGAAGCTTTCTTT. This chain joins TRBV14 and TRBJ1-1, with D perhaps TRBD1 (5 bases). In germline, CDR1 is SGHDN, CDR2 FVKESK. The V gene lost 3 bases and the J gene lost 7 bases, with 12 bases spanning the gap. CDR3 size: 13 residues.

The J gene is TRBJ1-1, the V gene TRBV6-5; D possibly corresponds to TRBD1 (6 bases). CDR1 MNHEY and CDR2 SVGAGI come from the germline V gene. The CDR3 runs 12 residues. Trimming removed 9 bases from V and 7 bases from J, with 15 bases in between. The CDR3 DNA follows: TGTGCCAGTGGGACACCCGAACTTGAAGCTTTCTTT. Protein sequence: CASGTPELEAFF.

V gene TRBV3-1 (or the pseudogene TRBV3-2) combines with J gene TRBJ1-5; 7 positions match TRBD1. The germline V gene has CDR1 LGHDT and CDR2 YNNKEL (reference sequence). The CDR3 is made up of 14 amino acids. V lost 1 base and J lost 7; bases outside the gene matches: 4. In nucleotides, the CDR3 is TGTGCCAGCAGCCAAGCAGGGGGTTGGCAGCCCCAGCATTTT. Protein product: CASSQAGGWQPQHF.

On this clone: A junction boundary mismatches the germline segment, possibly from a read error. The V and J genes are TRBV6-2 or TRBV6-3 and TRBJ1-2, with 7 nucleotides matching TRBD1. Germline V gene data show CDR1 as MNHEY and CDR2 as SVGEGT. This CDR3 is 16 amino acids long. CDR3 region: CASSYLEIETGMAGAF. DNA of the CDR3: TGTGCCAGCAGTTACCTTGAGATCGAGACAGGGATGGCAGGGGCCTTC.

The chain carries TRBV4-1 and TRBJ1-1; 7 bases are a match to TRBD1. The V gene end was trimmed by 1 base and the J gene end by 4 bases; junction bases not matched to a gene: 3. The CDR3 spans 14 residues. Germline V gives CDR1 MGHRA, CDR2 YSYEKL. In DNA, the CDR3 is TGCGCCAGCAGCCAAGCCTGGACAGGCACTGAAGCTTTCTTT. Translation: CASSQAWTGTEAFF.

The V and J genes are TRBV7-2 and TRBJ1-1; 9 bases align to TRBD1. CDR1 and CDR2 from the germline V gene are SGHTA and FQGNSA. V trimming: 1 base; J trimming: 1 base; junction bases outside the gene matches: 7. The CDR3 totals 17 residues. CDR3 bases: TGTGCCAGCAGCTTAGTGGGACAGGGCCTCGGGAACACTGAAGCTTTCTTT. Encoded protein: CASSLVGQGLGNTEAFF.

V is TRBV11-3 and J is TRBJ2-2; 10 positions agree with TRBD1. The CDR3 spans 16 residues. The germline V gene has CDR1 SGHNT and CDR2 YENEEA. Losses at the gene ends were 3 bases for V and 6 bases for J; bases not matched to a gene: 7. The CDR3 DNA follows: TGTGCCAGCAGCTTCCAAGCCGGGACAGGGGCCGGGGAGCTGTTTTTT. Its translation: CASSFQAGTGAGELFF.

The V and J genes are TRBV7-9 and TRBJ1-2; 9 nucleotides agree with TRBD1. The ends lost 2 bases at V and 7 bases at J; junction bases unmatched: 8. CDR3 size: 15 residues. The V gene's germline CDR1 is SEHNR and CDR2 FQNEAQ (reference sequence). CDR3 amino acids: CASSLRDRVVSGYTF. DNA for the CDR3: TGTGCCAGCAGCTTAAGGGACAGGGTAGTATCTGGCTACACCTTC.